These 7 T cell receptor beta chains share one sample of origin, sequenced in a study of T cell clonality in common variable immunodeficiency. This table comes from immunoSEQ multiplex PCR, and its TCRdb copy is limited to in-frame clones, with some not included. The specimen has tens of thousands of clones, none found just once. The specimen was peripheral blood mononuclear cells. The origin of the receptors is a person aged 18-70 years in good health.

About this clone itself: The sequence runs out 3 residues before the end of the CDR3; the remainder is reconstructed from the germline J gene. V gene TRBV5-5 combines with J gene TRBJ2-7, with TRBD2 as a possible D gene (6 bases). V was shortened by 4 bases and J by 3 bases, with 8 bases between the two germline ends. The CDR3 contains 12 residues. CDR1 is SGHKS and CDR2 is YYEKEE in the germline V gene (reference sequence). The CDR3 sequence is CASSLGLYEQYF. The covered CDR3 bases are TGTGCCAGCAGCCTGGGACTCTACGAG.

This clone has ten or more counts. The read terminates 3 residues ahead of where the CDR3 ends, so the germline J gene completes it. This chain links TRBV20-1 with TRBJ2-5; TRBD2 agrees at 11 bases. CDR3 size: 15 residues. CDR1 is DFQATT and CDR2 is SNEGSKA in the germline V gene (reference sequence). Trimming took 0 bases from V and 3 from J; bases not matched to a gene: 3. CDR3 residues: CSARDPGLAEETQYF. The CDR3 DNA, read in part, is TGCAGTGCTAGAGACCCGGGACTAGCGGAAGAGACC.

This clone has ten or more counts. The read stops 3 residues short of the end of the CDR3; the missing end is completed from the germline J gene. V gene TRBV30 combines with J gene TRBJ2-5, with 8 nucleotides matching TRBD1. V lost 5 bases, J lost 5 bases, and 7 bases stayed unmatched. CDR1 is GTSNPN and CDR2 is SVGIG in the germline V gene (reference sequence). The CDR3 is made up of 13 amino acids. The CDR3 here is CAWGLQGGETQYF. The sequenced CDR3 bases are TGTGCCTGGGGTCTACAGGGGGGCGAGACC.

This clone was observed a few times. Sequencing ends 3 residues short of the CDR3 end; the germline J gene provides the rest. The rearrangement links TRBV19 to TRBJ2-3; 9 bases align to TRBD2. The CDR3 has 16 amino acids. Germline V CDR1 and CDR2: LNHDA, SQIVND (reference sequence). This CDR3 reads CASSWTSAREGETQYF. CDR3 bases read: TGTGCCAGTAGTTGGACTAGCGCCCGAGAGGGGGAGACG.

This clone appeared many times. The read falls 3 residues short of the CDR3 end, and the missing part is taken from the germline J gene. The chain combines TRBV19 with TRBJ2-3; D remains ambiguous. V lost 5 bases and J lost 1, with 16 bases in between. Germline V gene lookup returns CDR1 LNHDA and CDR2 SQIVND (reference sequence). This CDR3 comprises 16 residues. The DNA read from the CDR3 is TGTGCCAGTAGTTCGGATAGCCTCACTGGCACAGATACG. Its protein is CASSSDSLTGTDT. The entire CDR3 is CASSSDSLTGTDTQYF.

This clone was seen only a few times. This chain's CDR3 is CASSLQEYQETQYF. CDR3 DNA, as far as it was read: TGTGCCAGCAGCCTACAGGAGTACCAAGAGACC. The chain links TRBV4-2 to TRBJ2-5, with D possibly being TRBD1 (5 bases). The read halts 3 residues ahead of the CDR3 end, with the missing end drawn from the germline J gene. Per the germline V gene, CDR1 is LGHNA and CDR2 is YNFKEQ. The ends were cut back, 4 bases at V and 0 bases at J, with 9 bases in the middle. This CDR3 is 14 amino acids long.

Many counts were recorded for this clone. The read terminates 3 residues before the CDR3 end, so the remaining end is supplied by the germline J gene. V and J are TRBV20-1 and TRBJ1-6; D gene unclear. The CDR3 sequence is 17 residues long. Looked up from germline, CDR1 is DFQATT and CDR2 is SNEGSKA (reference sequence). The V end lost 3 bases, the J end lost 3 bases, and 18 bases lay between the germline ends. CDR3 DNA (partial): TGCAGTGCTAGCGAAAGTGGCCGGGGAGTCTATAATTCACCC. Translation gives CSASESGRGVYNSP. The entire CDR3 sequence reads CSASESGRGVYNSPLHF.